Listed below are T cell receptor beta chains from one sample, sequenced in a study of blood T cell repertoires in COVID-19. Measured with immunoSEQ multiplex PCR; TCRdb has only the in-frame clones, and not every one. Here the sample spans about 280,000 clones, 75% to 90% being singletons. Sequencing used PBMCs or T cells enriched from blood (not recorded which). The origin of the receptors is a woman aged 50 to 60 who had recovered from COVID-19. Both conserved end residues are part of each CDR3. A D gene is named only where the DNA matches it firmly. Only some rows state a clone size, as once, few, many or a class for expanded clones.

V	size	D	J	length	DNA	CDR3
TRBV5-1	NA	NA	TRBJ2-2	12	TGCGCCAGCAGGGTAGCCCCCAGGGAGCTGTTTTTT	CASRVAPRELFF
TRBV7-9	NA	NA	TRBJ2-5	14	TGTGCCAGCAGCTCCGAGGGGGTCCAAGAGACCCAGTACTTC	CASSSEGVQETQYF
TRBV2	NA	TRBD1	TRBJ1-6	12	TGTGCCAGCAGTGGGGACAGCCGGGCCCTCCACTTT	CASSGDSRALHF
TRBV7-8	NA	TRBD1	TRBJ2-4	17	TGTGCCAGCAGCCCGTTCGCCGGGACAGGGGGGGAAAACATTCAGTACTTC	CASSPFAGTGGENIQYF
TRBV6-5	NA	NA	TRBJ1-2	16	TGTGCCAGCAGTTACTCCCGGGAGCCTTTAAAGGATGGCTACACCTTC	CASSYSREPLKDGYTF
TRBV6-5	NA	NA	TRBJ1-6	14	TGTGCCAGCCGAACCGGGACTCCTAATTCACCCCTCCACTTT	CASRTGTPNSPLHF
TRBV28	once	TRBD1	TRBJ1-5	17	TGTGCCAGCAGAGGGGGGACAGGTGGGAGAAGGAATCAGCCCCAGCATTTT	CASRGGTGGRRNQPQHF
TRBV20-1	NA	NA	TRBJ1-1	15	TGCAGTGCTAGTCTCTCGCAGAAAATGAACACTGAAGCTTTCTTT	CSASLSQKMNTEAFF
TRBV5-1	NA	TRBD1	TRBJ2-6	16	TGCGCCAGCAGCCTGGACAGGGGACCTGGGGCCAACGTCCTGACTTTC	CASSLDRGPGANVLTF
TRBV18	NA	TRBD2	TRBJ2-3	14	TGTGCCAGCTCACCGACTAGCGGGACAGATACGCAGTATTTT	CASSPTSGTDTQYF
TRBV5-4	NA	NA	TRBJ1-2	12	TGTGCCAGCAGCGGGGGCCTCTATGGCTACACCTTC	CASSGGLYGYTF
TRBV3-1/TRBV3-2	NA	TRBD2	TRBJ2-7	14	TGTGCCAGCAGCAACGGACTAGCGGGAGGCGAGCAGTACTTC	CASSNGLAGGEQYF
TRBV12-5	once	TRBD2	TRBJ2-1	13	TGTGCTAGTGGTTTGGTGGGGGGGTTCGAGCAGTTCTTC	CASGLVGGFEQFF
TRBV30	NA	NA	TRBJ2-5	15	TGTGCCTGGAGTGTACGCCAGCGGGCCAGTGGGACCCAGTACTTC	CAWSVRQRASGTQYF
TRBV7-9	NA	NA	TRBJ1-5	15	TGTGCCAGCAGCTTAGCGGGGACTGGGAATCAGCCCCAGCATTTT	CASSLAGTGNQPQHF
TRBV7-9	NA	NA	TRBJ1-2	13	TGTGCCAGCAGCCCTGGACTGCTATTCGGCTACACCTTC	CASSPGLLFGYTF
TRBV7-6	NA	NA	TRBJ2-2	16	TGTGCCAGCAGCTTGCAGGGGAAGGTAGTTGCCGGGGAGCTGTTTTTT	CASSLQGKVVAGELFF
TRBV11-2	NA	TRBD1	TRBJ2-5	16	TGTGCCAGCAGCCGCGGGACAGGATACTCTGGGGAGACCCAGTACTTC	CASSRGTGYSGETQYF
TRBV5-4	NA	NA	TRBJ2-5	16	TGTGCCAGCAGCCCTCGCGGGGGCAAAGACCAAGAGACCCAGTACTTC	CASSPRGGKDQETQYF
TRBV7-6	NA	TRBD2	TRBJ2-3	15	TGTGCCAGCAGTAATAGCGGGTCAAGCACAGATACGCAGTATTTT	CASSNSGSSTDTQYF
TRBV7-9	NA	TRBD2	TRBJ2-5	14	TGTGCCAGCAGCTTAGGCGGGGGGGCCGGGACCCAGTACTTC	CASSLGGGAGTQYF
TRBV11-2	NA	TRBD2	TRBJ2-7	14	TGTGCCAGCAGCTCTAGCGGGGGAGGATACGAGCAGTACTTC	CASSSSGGGYEQYF
TRBV28	few	TRBD1	TRBJ1-5	15	TGTGCCAGCAGTAGGGACAGTTATAGCAATCAGCCCCAGCATTTT	CASSRDSYSNQPQHF
TRBV5-6	NA	NA	TRBJ2-5	13	TGTGCCAGGCAGGGGAATTTAGAAGAGACCCAGTACTTC	CARQGNLEETQYF
TRBV7-6	NA	TRBD1	TRBJ1-1	16	TGTGCCAGCAGCTTGGGGACAGGGTTTGATGACACTGAAGCTTTCTTT	CASSLGTGFDDTEAFF
TRBV6-6	NA	TRBD1	TRBJ1-1	14	TGTGCCAGCAGCACGGGACAGGGGGCCACTGAAGCTTTCTTT	CASSTGQGATEAFF
TRBV30	NA	NA	TRBJ1-3	13	TGTGCCTGGGGCCAGGGGTTAGGAAACACCATATATTTT	CAWGQGLGNTIYF
TRBV21-1	NA	NA	TRBJ2-1	16	TGTGCCAGCAGCAAAAAATGGGCAAGGTTGTCCAATGAGCAGTTCTTC	CASSKKWARLSNEQFF
TRBV3-1/TRBV3-2	NA	NA	TRBJ1-5	18	TGTGCCAGCAGCCCGAGTGGGGGGGGCTATACTGGCAATCAGCCCCAGCATTTT	CASSPSGGGYTGNQPQHF
TRBV19	NA	TRBD1	TRBJ1-1	14	TGTGCCAGTAGTGAGACAGGGTGGAAGGGTGAAGCTTTCTTT	CASSETGWKGEAFF
TRBV9	NA	NA	TRBJ1-6	18	TGTGCCAGCAGCGTAAACAGGGACCTGGGGTCCTATAATTCACCCCTCCACTTT	CASSVNRDLGSYNSPLHF
TRBV28	NA	NA	TRBJ2-3	15	TGTGCCAGCACCTCATGGGAGGGGGGGCGAGATACGCAGTATTTT	CASTSWEGGRDTQYF
TRBV10-3	NA	TRBD1	TRBJ1-5	14	TGTGCCATCAGTGAGGCTCAGGACAGGCAGCCCCAGCATTTT	CAISEAQDRQPQHF
TRBV4-3	NA	TRBD2	TRBJ2-1	17	TGCGCCAGCAGCCAAGAACTAACTAGCGGATACTACAATGAGCAGTTCTTC	CASSQELTSGYYNEQFF
TRBV5-8	few	TRBD1	TRBJ1-3	16	TGTGCCAGCAGCTTGCGGCTGACAGGGTACGGAAACACCATATATTTT	CASSLRLTGYGNTIYF
TRBV6-2/TRBV6-3	NA	TRBD1	TRBJ1-3	17	TGTGCCAGCAGTTACTGGACGGACAGGGGGCAAGGAAACACCATATATTTT	CASSYWTDRGQGNTIYF
TRBV19	NA	NA	TRBJ2-7	12	TGTGCCAGTAGTCGGACAGCCTACGAGCAGTACTTC	CASSRTAYEQYF